The TCR beta chain described here comes from a study of blood T cell repertoires in COVID-19. On the study more broadly: T cells, B-cell-depleted T cells, or PBMCs provided the cDNA or gDNA that served as material.

Sequenced by immunoSEQ multiplex PCR; TCRdb stores in-frame clones only, minus some. This sample has fewer than 350,000 clones, with about 85% found just once. Looked up from germline, CDR1 is SGHRS and CDR2 is YFSETQ. V shed 6 bases, J shed 7 bases, and the junction held 10 bases outside the gene matches. CDR3 size: 14 residues. A few counts support this clone. This TCR was sampled from a woman in her 30s who had been exposed to COVID-19. The V call is TRBV5-1, the J call TRBJ2-1, with 7 bases aligning to TRBD1. The specimen was PBMCs or T cells enriched from blood (not recorded which). The CDR3 coding sequence is TGCGCCAGCATGACAGGGCGTCCGATAAATGAGCAGTTCTTC. Translated: CASMTGRPINEQFF.